This is a list of T cell receptor beta chains from one sample in a study of T cells in tumors after PD-1 blockade. Sequencing used immunoSEQ multiplex PCR; TCRdb keeps in-frame clones, though not all of them. The sample holds 1,500 or so clones; roughly 80% are singletons and the top ten take approximately 10%. The input for sequencing was tumor tissue, taken after anti-PD-1 treatment. The receptors originated from a human donor with basal cell carcinoma. CDR3s include the opening cysteine and the closing phenylalanine or tryptophan. The order of the fields is clone size, V gene, J gene, D gene, CDR3 DNA, CDR3 protein. The D gene is left open where the match is weak. A row's size may be missing; if present it is once, few, many or a size class.

abundance: NA; v_gene: TRBV30; j_gene: TRBJ1-1; d_gene: NA; CDR3nt: TGTGCCTGGAGTGTGCGCAGGGACACTGAAGCTTTCTTT; CDR3aa: CAWSVRRDTEAFF
abundance: NA; v_gene: TRBV6-5; j_gene: TRBJ2-5; d_gene: NA; CDR3nt: TGTGCCAGCAGGAGCCCCGGACAGCTCCAAGAGACCCAGTACTTC; CDR3aa: CASRSPGQLQETQYF
abundance: NA; v_gene: TRBV6-5; j_gene: TRBJ2-7; d_gene: TRBD1; CDR3nt: TGTGCCAGCAGTCGGGCAGGGGGTACCTACGAGCAGTACTTC; CDR3aa: CASSRAGGTYEQYF
abundance: NA; v_gene: TRBV7-9; j_gene: TRBJ1-6; d_gene: TRBD1; CDR3nt: TGTGCCAGCAGTCGTACAGGGGGCGGGTATAATTCACCCCTCCACTTT; CDR3aa: CASSRTGGGYNSPLHF
abundance: once; v_gene: TRBV7-3; j_gene: TRBJ2-3; d_gene: NA; CDR3nt: TGTGCCAGCAGCGACGGGGTCACAGATACGCAGTATTTT; CDR3aa: CASSDGVTDTQYF
abundance: NA; v_gene: TRBV2; j_gene: TRBJ1-2; d_gene: NA; CDR3nt: TGTGCCAGCAGTGAAGTCATCAACTATGGCTACACCTTC; CDR3aa: CASSEVINYGYTF
abundance: NA; v_gene: TRBV7-9; j_gene: TRBJ1-2; d_gene: TRBD1; CDR3nt: TGTGCCAGCAGCCCCAGGGGGGGGATCTATGGCTACACCTTC; CDR3aa: CASSPRGGIYGYTF
abundance: NA; v_gene: TRBV5-1; j_gene: TRBJ2-5; d_gene: NA; CDR3nt: TGCGCCAGCAGCGTAGGGGTTGGGGAGACCCAGTACTTC; CDR3aa: CASSVGVGETQYF
abundance: NA; v_gene: TRBV7-9; j_gene: TRBJ1-6; d_gene: NA; CDR3nt: TGTGCCAGCAGCATAGGGACGCAGTCCAGCTCCTATAATTCACCCCTCCACTTT; CDR3aa: CASSIGTQSSSYNSPLHF
abundance: NA; v_gene: TRBV10-2; j_gene: TRBJ1-5; d_gene: TRBD1; CDR3nt: TGCGCCAGCAGTGAGAGACAGGGGGGCAATCAGCCCCAGCATTTT; CDR3aa: CASSERQGGNQPQHF
abundance: NA; v_gene: TRBV6-6; j_gene: TRBJ2-7; d_gene: NA; CDR3nt: TGTGCCAGCAGTTACTCCGCGGGATCTATCGAGCAGTACTTC; CDR3aa: CASSYSAGSIEQYF
abundance: NA; v_gene: TRBV4-1; j_gene: TRBJ1-2; d_gene: NA; CDR3nt: TGCGCCAGCAGCCAAGAGGGCAGCCCAAACGGCTACACCTTC; CDR3aa: CASSQEGSPNGYTF
abundance: NA; v_gene: TRBV19; j_gene: TRBJ1-6; d_gene: TRBD1; CDR3nt: TGTGCCAGTAGCCAGACAGGGGGTTCACCCCTCCACTTT; CDR3aa: CASSQTGGSPLHF
abundance: NA; v_gene: TRBV21-1; j_gene: TRBJ1-2; d_gene: NA; CDR3nt: TGTGCCAGCAGCAAAGTAAGCCCTCCCGAGGGCTACACCTTC; CDR3aa: CASSKVSPPEGYTF
abundance: NA; v_gene: TRBV7-3; j_gene: TRBJ2-1; d_gene: NA; CDR3nt: TGTGCCAGCAGCTTATGGGGGAGGTCCGACAATGAGCAGTTCTTC; CDR3aa: CASSLWGRSDNEQFF
abundance: NA; v_gene: TRBV27; j_gene: TRBJ2-3; d_gene: NA; CDR3nt: TGTGCCAGCAGTTTCCTCACCTCGGGGATGGTGGGTAGCACAGATACGCAGTATTTT; CDR3aa: CASSFLTSGMVGSTDTQYF
abundance: NA; v_gene: TRBV4-2; j_gene: TRBJ2-3; d_gene: NA; CDR3nt: TGTGCCAGCAGCCAAGTGTCGGTGAGCACAGATACGCAGTATTTT; CDR3aa: CASSQVSVSTDTQYF
abundance: NA; v_gene: TRBV9; j_gene: TRBJ1-1; d_gene: NA; CDR3nt: TGTGCCAGCAGCGCGGGTAGTGAAGCTTTCTTT; CDR3aa: CASSAGSEAFF
abundance: NA; v_gene: TRBV6-5; j_gene: TRBJ1-5; d_gene: NA; CDR3nt: TGTGCCAGCAGTTATAGTCAAAATCAGCCCCAGCATTTT; CDR3aa: CASSYSQNQPQHF
abundance: NA; v_gene: TRBV7-6; j_gene: TRBJ2-7; d_gene: TRBD1; CDR3nt: TGTGCCAGCAGCCCGAAGGCGCAGGGGGCCTACGAGCAGTACTTC; CDR3aa: CASSPKAQGAYEQYF
abundance: NA; v_gene: TRBV4-1; j_gene: TRBJ2-1; d_gene: TRBD2; CDR3nt: TGCGCCAGCAGAATGACGCGCCTAGCGGGGGCGAACAATGAGCAGTTCTTC; CDR3aa: CASRMTRLAGANNEQFF
abundance: NA; v_gene: TRBV3-1/TRBV3-2; j_gene: TRBJ2-3; d_gene: TRBD2; CDR3nt: TGTGCCAGCAGCCAAGTAGCGGGAGGCACAGATACGCAGTATTTT; CDR3aa: CASSQVAGGTDTQYF
abundance: NA; v_gene: TRBV2; j_gene: TRBJ1-5; d_gene: NA; CDR3nt: TGTGCCAGCCGGTCGGGCCCCAGCCAGGGTAATCAGCCCCAGCATTTT; CDR3aa: CASRSGPSQGNQPQHF
abundance: NA; v_gene: TRBV28; j_gene: TRBJ2-1; d_gene: NA; CDR3nt: TGTGCCAGCAGTTCTGGAAGCCAGGTTGGCTCCTACAATGAGCAGTTCTTC; CDR3aa: CASSSGSQVGSYNEQFF
abundance: once; v_gene: TRBV5-4; j_gene: TRBJ2-4; d_gene: NA; CDR3nt: TGTGCCAGCAGCCCAGACACCTTAGCCAAAAACATTCAGTACTTC; CDR3aa: CASSPDTLAKNIQYF
abundance: NA; v_gene: TRBV28; j_gene: TRBJ1-2; d_gene: TRBD1; CDR3nt: TGTGCCAGCTTCTCGGGACAGGGGCATGGCTACACCTTC; CDR3aa: CASFSGQGHGYTF
abundance: NA; v_gene: TRBV4-1; j_gene: TRBJ1-2; d_gene: NA; CDR3nt: TGCGCCAGCAGCCAACCAGTGGGAGAGAGGTCAGGGATCTATGGCTACACCTTC; CDR3aa: CASSQPVGERSGIYGYTF
abundance: NA; v_gene: TRBV5-6; j_gene: TRBJ1-2; d_gene: TRBD1; CDR3nt: TGTGCCAGCAGCTTGTCTGGGACAGGGAACTATGGCTACACCTTC; CDR3aa: CASSLSGTGNYGYTF
abundance: NA; v_gene: TRBV13; j_gene: TRBJ2-5; d_gene: TRBD2; CDR3nt: TGTGCCAGCAGCCCCTCTAGCGGGGGGGCCATTATGCCCCAGTACTTC; CDR3aa: CASSPSSGGAIMPQYF
abundance: NA; v_gene: TRBV7-9; j_gene: TRBJ2-3; d_gene: NA; CDR3nt: TGTGCCAGCGGGGGGAGTAGAACTAAAGAAAGCACAGATACGCAGTATTTT; CDR3aa: CASGGSRTKESTDTQYF
abundance: few; v_gene: TRBV27; j_gene: TRBJ2-1; d_gene: TRBD2; CDR3nt: TGTGCCAGCAGCCCGGGACTAGTACATGAGCAGTTCTTC; CDR3aa: CASSPGLVHEQFF
abundance: once; v_gene: TRBV29-1; j_gene: TRBJ2-1; d_gene: TRBD2; CDR3nt: TGCAGCGTTGTGTCTCTGCGGGAGAGGGATGAGCAGTTCTTC; CDR3aa: CSVVSLRERDEQFF
abundance: NA; v_gene: TRBV7-9; j_gene: TRBJ2-4; d_gene: NA; CDR3nt: TGTGCCAGCAGCCGCGTAGACGGGGATAGGGACATTCAGTACTTC; CDR3aa: CASSRVDGDRDIQYF
abundance: NA; v_gene: TRBV5-4; j_gene: TRBJ2-3; d_gene: TRBD2; CDR3nt: TGTGCCAGCAGCAAAAAAGAGGGACTAGGGGGGACAGATACGCAGTATTTT; CDR3aa: CASSKKEGLGGTDTQYF
abundance: few; v_gene: TRBV27; j_gene: TRBJ1-2; d_gene: NA; CDR3nt: TGTGCCAGCAGTCCCAACCCAGGGCACTATGGCTACACCTTC; CDR3aa: CASSPNPGHYGYTF
abundance: NA; v_gene: TRBV7-9; j_gene: TRBJ2-5; d_gene: TRBD1; CDR3nt: TGTGCCAGCAGCTCGGGACAGGGTCAAGAGACCCAGTACTTC; CDR3aa: CASSSGQGQETQYF
abundance: NA; v_gene: TRBV19; j_gene: TRBJ1-1; d_gene: NA; CDR3nt: TGTGCCAGCACTGACAGGAACACTGAAGCTTTCTTT; CDR3aa: CASTDRNTEAFF
abundance: NA; v_gene: TRBV3-1/TRBV3-2; j_gene: TRBJ1-3; d_gene: NA; CDR3nt: TGTGCCAGCAGCCGGGGTAATCACGCACGAAACACCATATATTTT; CDR3aa: CASSRGNHARNTIYF
abundance: NA; v_gene: TRBV7-2; j_gene: TRBJ1-5; d_gene: TRBD1; CDR3nt: TGTGCCAGCAGCTTAGTCGGGACAGGCAGTAATCAGCCCCAGCATTTT; CDR3aa: CASSLVGTGSNQPQHF
abundance: NA; v_gene: TRBV28; j_gene: TRBJ2-2; d_gene: NA; CDR3nt: TGTGCCAGCAGATGGATCAGGGCGAACACCGGGGAGCTGTTTTTT; CDR3aa: CASRWIRANTGELFF
abundance: NA; v_gene: TRBV7-9; j_gene: TRBJ1-1; d_gene: NA; CDR3nt: TGTGCCAGCAGCTTTGAGGGGGTCGGGACTGAAGCTTTCTTT; CDR3aa: CASSFEGVGTEAFF
abundance: NA; v_gene: TRBV29-1; j_gene: TRBJ2-3; d_gene: TRBD2; CDR3nt: TGCAGCGCCCATTACGTACTAGCGGGAGTAAGTACAGATACGCAGTATTTT; CDR3aa: CSAHYVLAGVSTDTQYF
abundance: NA; v_gene: TRBV19; j_gene: TRBJ1-5; d_gene: NA; CDR3nt: TGTGCCAGTAGTATTTCGGGCAATCAGCCCCAGCATTTT; CDR3aa: CASSISGNQPQHF
abundance: NA; v_gene: TRBV6-1; j_gene: TRBJ2-7; d_gene: TRBD1; CDR3nt: TGTGCCAGCAGTAACGGACAGGGAGGCTACGAGCAGTACTTC; CDR3aa: CASSNGQGGYEQYF
abundance: NA; v_gene: TRBV11-1; j_gene: TRBJ2-6; d_gene: TRBD1; CDR3nt: TGTGCCAGCAGCAGGGGGCTTGGGGCCAACGTCCTGACTTTC; CDR3aa: CASSRGLGANVLTF
abundance: NA; v_gene: TRBV7-2; j_gene: TRBJ1-4; d_gene: NA; CDR3nt: TGTGCCAGCAGCTCCACTGGTCGATCTGAAAAACTGTTTTTT; CDR3aa: CASSSTGRSEKLFF
abundance: NA; v_gene: TRBV5-6; j_gene: TRBJ2-7; d_gene: NA; CDR3nt: TGTGCCAGCAGCCACCTGAGTGGGCACGAGCAGTACTTC; CDR3aa: CASSHLSGHEQYF
abundance: NA; v_gene: TRBV6-5; j_gene: TRBJ1-1; d_gene: NA; CDR3nt: TGTGCCAGCAGTTACTCGATCGCCAGGGAGGCTTTCTTT; CDR3aa: CASSYSIAREAFF
abundance: NA; v_gene: TRBV6-5; j_gene: TRBJ1-2; d_gene: TRBD1; CDR3nt: TGTGCCAGCAGTAACCCGACAGGGGGCGTCTATGGCTACACCTTC; CDR3aa: CASSNPTGGVYGYTF